A selection of T cell receptor beta chains follows, all from one sample in a study of cytomegalovirus exposure and HLA in healthy donors. Method: immunoSEQ multiplex PCR; TCRdb's copy keeps in-frame clones and lacks some. The sample gives roughly 150,000 clones, 65% to 80% of which show up once; under 5.5% is in the top ten. The sequenced sample was PBMCs. These receptors were collected from a young man in good health and CMV-seropositive. The CDR3 runs from the conserved cysteine through the conserved F or W. Each record gives: D gene, clone size, J gene, V gene, CDR3 protein, CDR3 DNA. A D gene is named only where the DNA matches it firmly. Some rows have no size entry. The others give once, few or many, or a class for an expanded clone.

>.|.|TRBJ1-3|TRBV19
CASSSGGSTGNTIYF
TGTGCCAGTAGCAGCGGCGGTTCAACTGGAAACACCATATATTTT
>TRBD1|.|TRBJ1-2|TRBV2
CASRDRGLPRYGYTF
TGTGCCAGCCGGGACAGGGGCCTTCCCCGCTATGGCTACACCTTC
>.|few|TRBJ1-1|TRBV30
CAWGLGGLLMNTEAFF
TGTGCCTGGGGGCTAGGGGGTCTTCTGATGAACACTGAAGCTTTCTTT
>.|few|TRBJ1-2|TRBV6-5
CASSYRSPLTYGYTF
TGTGCCAGCAGTTATAGGAGTCCCCTAACTTATGGCTACACCTTC
>TRBD1|.|TRBJ1-1|TRBV28
CASSPTGTVEAFF
TGTGCCAGCAGCCCTACGGGGACAGTTGAAGCTTTCTTT
>TRBD1|.|TRBJ2-5|TRBV7-7
CASSLGQGKVETQYF
TGTGCTAGCAGCTTAGGACAGGGAAAAGTAGAGACCCAGTACTTC
>.|.|TRBJ2-1|TRBV6-5
CASRGDFYNEQFF
TGTGCCAGCAGGGGGGACTTCTACAATGAGCAGTTCTTC
>TRBD1|once|TRBJ1-6|TRBV10-3
CAINRDQGAYSPLHF
TGTGCCATCAATAGAGACCAGGGGGCATATTCACCCCTCCACTTT
>.|.|TRBJ1-2|TRBV15
CATSRQGGYGYTF
TGTGCCACCAGCAGACAAGGGGGCTATGGCTACACCTTC
>.|.|TRBJ1-1|TRBV30
CAWSAALRGTEAFF
TGTGCCTGGAGCGCTGCACTCAGGGGCACTGAAGCTTTCTTT
>.|few|TRBJ2-5|TRBV27
CASSLGTARGETQYF
TGTGCCAGCAGTTTAGGGACAGCCCGGGGGGAGACCCAGTACTTC
>.|once|TRBJ1-2|TRBV2
CASSPKQGNYGYTF
TGTGCCAGCAGCCCTAAGCAGGGCAACTATGGCTACACCTTC
>TRBD1|.|TRBJ1-2|TRBV5-4
CASGPNSGGRGYTF
TGTGCCAGCGGACCTAACTCAGGGGGCAGGGGCTACACCTTC
>TRBD2|few|TRBJ2-1|TRBV4-2
CASSQESGTSGVREQFF
TGTGCCAGCAGCCAAGAGTCCGGGACTAGCGGGGTAAGGGAGCAGTTCTTC
>.|.|TRBJ1-5|TRBV30
CAWTGGNQPQHF
TGTGCCTGGACAGGGGGCAATCAGCCCCAGCATTTT
>.|.|TRBJ2-3|TRBV4-1
CASSQVGYLDTQYF
TGCGCCAGCAGCCAAGTCGGGTACTTAGATACGCAGTATTTT
>TRBD1|.|TRBJ2-2|TRBV9
CASSVQGVHGELFF
TGTGCCAGCAGCGTACAGGGGGTTCACGGGGAGCTGTTTTTT
>TRBD1|.|TRBJ1-2|TRBV2
CASRGRQGNGYTF
TGTGCCAGCCGTGGGAGACAGGGGAACGGCTACACCTTC
>TRBD2|.|TRBJ2-5|TRBV2
CASRPRRSLAGAQETQYF
TGTGCCAGCAGGCCGCGCCGCAGTCTAGCGGGGGCCCAAGAGACCCAGTACTTC
>.|once|TRBJ1-3|TRBV27
CASSSQGGNTIYF
TGTGCCAGCAGTTCACAGGGAGGAAACACCATATATTTT